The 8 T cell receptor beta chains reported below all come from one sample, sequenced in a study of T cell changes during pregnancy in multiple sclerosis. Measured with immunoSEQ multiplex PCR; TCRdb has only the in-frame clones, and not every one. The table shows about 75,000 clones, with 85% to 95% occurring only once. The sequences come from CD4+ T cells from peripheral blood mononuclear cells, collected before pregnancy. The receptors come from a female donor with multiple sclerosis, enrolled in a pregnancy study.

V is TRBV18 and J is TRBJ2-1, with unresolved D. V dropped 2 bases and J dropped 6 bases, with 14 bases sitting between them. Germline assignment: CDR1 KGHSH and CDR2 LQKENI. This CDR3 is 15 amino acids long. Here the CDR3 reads CASSPDDSSPNEQFF. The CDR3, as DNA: TGTGCCAGCTCACCAGACGACTCGAGCCCCAATGAGCAGTTCTTC.

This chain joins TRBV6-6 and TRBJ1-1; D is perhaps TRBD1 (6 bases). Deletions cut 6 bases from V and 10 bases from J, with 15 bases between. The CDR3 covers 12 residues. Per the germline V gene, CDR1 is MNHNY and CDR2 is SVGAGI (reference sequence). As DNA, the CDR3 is TGTGCCAGCAGCCTAGGGGGAAGGGGAGCTTTCTTT. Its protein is CASSLGGRGAFF.

This CDR3 is CASSVDPQRGGLTDTQYF. CDR3 DNA: TGTGCCAGCAGCGTAGATCCCCAGCGGGGGGGCTTAACAGATACGCAGTATTTT. The J gene is TRBJ2-3, the V gene TRBV9, with TRBD2 matching over 10 bases. CDR3 length: 18 amino acids. The V and J ends lost 0 bases and 3 bases, in that order; junction bases with no gene match: 10. Germline V gives CDR1 SGDLS, CDR2 YYNGEE.

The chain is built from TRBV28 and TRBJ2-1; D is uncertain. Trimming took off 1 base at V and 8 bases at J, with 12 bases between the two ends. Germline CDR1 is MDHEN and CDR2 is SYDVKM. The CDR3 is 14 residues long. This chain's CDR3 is CASSLYYHPHEQFF. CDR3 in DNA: TGTGCCAGCAGTTTATACTACCACCCCCATGAGCAGTTCTTC.

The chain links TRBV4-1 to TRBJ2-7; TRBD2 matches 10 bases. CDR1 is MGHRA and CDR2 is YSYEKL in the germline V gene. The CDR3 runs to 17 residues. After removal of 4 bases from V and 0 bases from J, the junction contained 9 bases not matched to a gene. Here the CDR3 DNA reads TGCGCCAGCAGCCGCCCTCCCGGGACTAGCGACTCCTACGAGCAGTACTTC. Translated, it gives CASSRPPGTSDSYEQYF.

The CDR3 loop is CASSPRVRGSNQPQHF. CDR3 bases: TGTGCCAGCAGTCCCCGGGTAAGGGGGTCCAATCAGCCCCAGCATTTT. The V gene is TRBV28, the J gene TRBJ1-5; the D gene is possibly TRBD1 (6 bases). The CDR3 is 16 residues long. Looked up from germline, CDR1 is MDHEN and CDR2 is SYDVKM. The V end lost 5 bases, the J end lost 3 bases, and 17 bases lay between the germline ends.

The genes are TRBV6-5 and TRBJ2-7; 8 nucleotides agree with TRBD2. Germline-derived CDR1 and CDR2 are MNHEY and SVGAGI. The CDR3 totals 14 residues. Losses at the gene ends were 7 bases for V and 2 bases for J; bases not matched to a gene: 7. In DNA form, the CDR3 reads TGTGCCAGCACCAACGGGGGGGGGCCCTACGAGCAGTACTTC. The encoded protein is CASTNGGGPYEQYF.

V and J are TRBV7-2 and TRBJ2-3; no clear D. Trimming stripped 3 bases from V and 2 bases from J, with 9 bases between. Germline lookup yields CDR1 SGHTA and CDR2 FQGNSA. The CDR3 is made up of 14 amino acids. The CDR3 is CASSFRLNTDTQYF. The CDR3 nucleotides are TGTGCCAGCAGCTTTAGACTCAACACAGATACGCAGTATTTT.